This T cell receptor (beta chain) was recovered during a study of blood T cell repertoires in COVID-19 (dated by TCRdb to about 2020). In the study overall: The collaborator samples originated in the United States, Italy and Spain and spanned the acute and convalescent phases of COVID-19. Subjects who had been exposed to COVID-19, were actively infected with it, or had recovered from it provided the deeply sampled blood TCRbeta repertoires that made up the dataset. The sample metadata nearly always contained a de-identified subject ID, COVID-19 status, age in years and sex. The repertoires were released in a freely available public database meant as a resource for research on the immune response to SARS-CoV-2. The prospective study material was composed of cDNA or gDNA derived from T cells, B-cell-depleted T cells, or PBMCs. The samples were drawn from the first 160 participants of the ongoing ImmuneRACE study and from 950 to 1,500 subjects provided by 6 global collaborators. Where available, HLA class I and class II types were obtained from metadata supplied by the sample provider rather than from assay-based typing. What the research found in general, with its limitations: How much clinical and demographic metadata was included differed by source and by participant, and the metadata was provided uncurated.

Turning to this clone: This clone's antigen is unknown. Per-base quality was not reported, and no clone a single base away is much larger than it.

Enrolling through a virtual design, the prospective study's participants ranged in age from about 18 to 100 years and lived across about two dozen United States geographic areas. To assign participants to cohorts, the prospective study relied on clinical history that participants themselves reported in a screening survey and a study questionnaire. Recovered participants in ImmuneRACE Cohort 3 were defined by two consecutive negative NP/OP PCR tests, clearance by a healthcare professional, or resolution of symptoms. In the prospective study, mobile phlebotomists collected whole blood, serum and a nasopharyngeal or oropharyngeal swab from each participant. Additional blood draws and questionnaires over an approximately two-month period could optionally be provided by prospective study participants. Before DNA extraction, blood samples from the prospective study were shipped at room temperature or frozen.

As encoded in the germline V gene, CDR1 is MGHDK while CDR2 is SYGVNS. The CDR3 goes from the cysteine to the phenylalanine over 16 residues. The entry retains the CDR3 DNA only, 48 bases that are in frame from base 1. V is reduced by 2 bases and J by 2 bases, leaving a spacing of 15 bases between them. TCRbeta CDR3 regions were amplified from genomic DNA using the immunoSEQ Assay, a bias-controlled multiplex PCR. The authors' pipeline ran thus. The number of nucleated cells in each sample was estimated by amplification of reference gene primers within the assay. To quantify the absolute abundance of each unique TCRbeta CDR3 rearrangement, sequence reads were collapsed and filtered. Productive Simpson clonality was computed per sample as the square root of Simpson's diversity index over productive rearrangements. In TCRdb, the immuneACCESS table is reduced to in-frame sequences with V and J assigned. These tables do not hold every clone; where another copy was compared, an unresolved V gene accounts for under half, and the others remain unexplained. Clonal size and the V and J genes are those of that table, whereas D and trimming came from the DNA. Recorded for this sample are a few hundred thousand clones; 88% of them occurred a single time. The ten most abundant clones make up about 1.1% of the sample.

Specimen: PBMCs or T cells enriched from blood (not recorded which). This chain joins TRBV25-1 to TRBJ1-2, and possibly TRBD1, on 6 matching bases. This receptor was obtained from a woman aged 18-29 years who had recovered from COVID-19. CDR3 sequence: CASSESWPGANYGYTF. The sequence in DNA is TGTGCCAGCAGTGAAAGTTGGCCAGGGGCAAACTATGGCTACACCTTC.